The T cell receptor beta chain under discussion was sequenced for a study of T cell repertoires in cytomegalovirus infection. Study-level information: From public TCR beta signatures came an indication of both CMV infection and matching HLA type.

V gave up 2 bases and J gave up 2 bases; unmatched junction bases: 16. The CDR3 is 18 residues long. Germline assignment: CDR1 SGHKS and CDR2 YYEKEE (reference sequence). This clonotype was observed a handful of times. Antigen unknown. Regarding the study as a whole: Totalled public TCR beta family frequency picked out people who carried CMV plus the relevant HLA.

TCRdb reanalysed the reads using MiXCR and keeps one entry per CDR3 protein. The data show about 260,000 distinct CDR3 sequences, 9.1% seen once. The genes are TRBV5-5 and TRBJ2-7, with 7 bases aligning to TRBD1. The source material was PBMCs. This TCR was recovered from a human donor in good health (CMV status not recorded). Some clones in this sample may be carry-over from other donors' samples. CDR3 protein: CASSFEVGTGALPYEQYF. CDR3 DNA sequence: TGTGCCAGCAGCTTCGAGGTCGGCACAGGGGCGCTTCCCTACGAGCAGTACTTC.